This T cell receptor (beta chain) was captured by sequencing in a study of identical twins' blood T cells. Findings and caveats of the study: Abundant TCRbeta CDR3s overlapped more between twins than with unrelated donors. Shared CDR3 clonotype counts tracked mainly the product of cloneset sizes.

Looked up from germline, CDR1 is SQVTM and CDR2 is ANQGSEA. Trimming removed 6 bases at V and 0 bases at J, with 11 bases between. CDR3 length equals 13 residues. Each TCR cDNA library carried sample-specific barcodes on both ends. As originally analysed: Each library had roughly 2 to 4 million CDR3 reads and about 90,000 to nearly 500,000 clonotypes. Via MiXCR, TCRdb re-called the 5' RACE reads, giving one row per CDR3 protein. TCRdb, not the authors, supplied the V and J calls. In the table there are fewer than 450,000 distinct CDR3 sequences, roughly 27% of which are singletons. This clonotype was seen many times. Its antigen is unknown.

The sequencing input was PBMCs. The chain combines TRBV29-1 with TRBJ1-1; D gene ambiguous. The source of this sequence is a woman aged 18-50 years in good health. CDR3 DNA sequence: TGCAGCGTGGAACAGAGCGTGAACACTGAAGCTTTCTTT. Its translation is CSVEQSVNTEAFF.